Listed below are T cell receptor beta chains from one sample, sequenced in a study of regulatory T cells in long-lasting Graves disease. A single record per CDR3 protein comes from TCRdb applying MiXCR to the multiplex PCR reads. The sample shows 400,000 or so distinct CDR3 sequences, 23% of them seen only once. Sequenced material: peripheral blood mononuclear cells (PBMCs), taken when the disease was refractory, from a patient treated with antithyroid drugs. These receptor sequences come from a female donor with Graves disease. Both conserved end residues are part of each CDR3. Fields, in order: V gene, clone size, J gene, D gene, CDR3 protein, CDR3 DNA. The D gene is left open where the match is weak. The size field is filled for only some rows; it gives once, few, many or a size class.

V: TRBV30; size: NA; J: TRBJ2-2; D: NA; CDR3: CAWKLQGTGELFF; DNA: TGTGCCTGGAAACTTCAGGGCACCGGGGAGCTGTTTTTT
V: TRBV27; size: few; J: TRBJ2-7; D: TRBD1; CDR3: CASRLGTGGSYEQYF; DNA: TGTGCCAGCAGACTTGGGACAGGGGGTTCCTACGAGCAGTACTTC
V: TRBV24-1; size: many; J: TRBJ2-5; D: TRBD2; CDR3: CATSDPAGDETQYF; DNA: TGTGCCACCAGTGACCCCGCGGGGGACGAGACCCAGTACTTC
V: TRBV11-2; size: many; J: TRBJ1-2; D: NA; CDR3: CASSSPRRSNYGYTF; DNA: TGTGCCAGCAGCTCACCCAGGAGATCTAACTATGGCTACACCTTC
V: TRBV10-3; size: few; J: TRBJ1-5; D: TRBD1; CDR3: CAIGQGDNQPQHF; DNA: TGTGCCATCGGACAGGGGGACAATCAGCCCCAGCATTTT
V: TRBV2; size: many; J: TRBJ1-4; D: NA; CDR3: CASSDRGRSINEKLFF; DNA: TGTGCCAGCAGTGATCGCGGACGGAGCATCAATGAAAAACTGTTTTTT
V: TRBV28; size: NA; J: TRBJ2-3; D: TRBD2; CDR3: CASSPGTSGGLSTQYF; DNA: TGTGCCAGCAGCCCCGGGACTAGCGGGGGCCTGTCGACGCAGTATTTT
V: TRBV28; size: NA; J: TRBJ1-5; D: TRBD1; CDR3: CASSGGTGVGQPQHF; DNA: TGTGCCAGCAGTGGAGGGACAGGGGTAGGACAGCCCCAGCATTTT
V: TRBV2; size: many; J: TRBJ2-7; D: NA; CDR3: CASSGGTTEQYF; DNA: TGTGCCAGCAGTGGCGGCACTACCGAGCAGTACTTC
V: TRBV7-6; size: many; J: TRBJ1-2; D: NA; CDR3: CASRILHKGYTF; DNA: TGTGCCAGCAGAATATTGCACAAAGGCTACACCTTC
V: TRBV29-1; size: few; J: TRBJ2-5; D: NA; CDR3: CSVEWEKETQYF; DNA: TGCAGCGTTGAATGGGAGAAAGAGACCCAGTACTTC
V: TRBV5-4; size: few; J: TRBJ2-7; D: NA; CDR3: CASSLKRNPYEQYF; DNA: TGTGCCAGCAGCTTGAAACGGAACCCCTACGAGCAGTACTTC
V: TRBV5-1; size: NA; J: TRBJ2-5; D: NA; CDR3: CASSSSQGKETQYF; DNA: TGCGCCAGCAGCTCAAGTCAGGGAAAAGAGACCCAGTACTTC
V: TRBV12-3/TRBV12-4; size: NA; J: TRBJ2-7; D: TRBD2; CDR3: CASTPSGTSGEQYF; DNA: TGTGCCAGCACCCCGTCGGGGACTAGCGGCGAGCAGTACTTC
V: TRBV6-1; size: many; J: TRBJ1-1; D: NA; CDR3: CASRVDSMNTEAFF; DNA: TGTGCCAGCAGGGTGGACAGTATGAACACTGAAGCTTTCTTT
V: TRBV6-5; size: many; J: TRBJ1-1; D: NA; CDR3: CASSYGSANTEAFF; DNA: TGTGCCAGCAGTTACGGTTCCGCCAACACTGAAGCTTTCTTT
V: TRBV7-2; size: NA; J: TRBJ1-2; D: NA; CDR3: CASSPDGVSSGYTF; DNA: TGTGCCAGCAGCCCCGACGGCGTAAGTTCTGGCTACACCTTC
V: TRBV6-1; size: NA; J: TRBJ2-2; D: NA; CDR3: CASNPGTGELFF; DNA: TGTGCCAGCAATCCGGGCACCGGGGAGCTGTTTTTT
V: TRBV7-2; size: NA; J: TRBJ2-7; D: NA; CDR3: CASRSGAGRSYEQYF; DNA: TGTGCCAGCAGATCTGGAGCGGGTCGTTCCTACGAGCAGTACTTC
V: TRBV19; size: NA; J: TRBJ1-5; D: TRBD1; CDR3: CASSQTGQGNQPQHF; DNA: TGTGCCAGTAGCCAAACAGGACAGGGCAATCAGCCCCAGCATTTT
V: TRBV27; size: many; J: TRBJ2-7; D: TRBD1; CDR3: CASSHRGVSYEQYF; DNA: TGTGCCAGCAGCCACAGGGGAGTATCCTACGAGCAGTACTTC
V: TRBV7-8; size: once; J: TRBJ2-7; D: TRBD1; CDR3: CASSPRRTGGSVEQYF; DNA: TGTGCCAGCAGCCCCCGAAGGACAGGGGGCTCGGTCGAGCAGTACTTC
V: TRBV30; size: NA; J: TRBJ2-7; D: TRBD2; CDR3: CAWIPGGAHYEQYF; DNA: TGTGCCTGGATCCCGGGGGGGGCGCACTACGAGCAGTACTTC
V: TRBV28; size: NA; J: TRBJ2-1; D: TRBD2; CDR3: CASSLASGVRDEQFF; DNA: TGTGCCAGCAGTTTAGCTAGCGGGGTTCGTGATGAGCAGTTCTTC
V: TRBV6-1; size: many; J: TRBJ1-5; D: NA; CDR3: CASTGAGSRFGNQPQHF; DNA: TGTGCCAGCACGGGGGCAGGGTCTAGGTTCGGCAATCAGCCCCAGCATTTT
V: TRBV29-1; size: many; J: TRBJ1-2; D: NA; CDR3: CSVAGGANYGYTF; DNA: TGCAGCGTTGCTGGCGGAGCTAACTATGGCTACACCTTC
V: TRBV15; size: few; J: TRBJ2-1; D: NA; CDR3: CATSRSSLPATPSNEQFF; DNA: TGTGCCACCAGCAGGTCTAGCCTCCCGGCGACTCCGTCAAATGAGCAGTTCTTC
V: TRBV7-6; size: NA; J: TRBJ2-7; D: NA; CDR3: CASSLAYPGNEQYF; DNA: TGTGCCAGCAGCTTAGCGTATCCGGGCAACGAGCAGTACTTC
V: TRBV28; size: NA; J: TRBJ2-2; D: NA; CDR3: CASRDGQIGGELFF; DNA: TGTGCCAGCAGAGACGGTCAAATTGGTGGGGAGCTGTTTTTT
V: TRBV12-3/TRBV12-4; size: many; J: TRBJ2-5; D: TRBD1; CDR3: CASRRSGTGGHNLQETQYF; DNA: TGTGCCAGCAGGCGAAGCGGGACAGGGGGCCATAACCTCCAAGAGACCCAGTACTTC
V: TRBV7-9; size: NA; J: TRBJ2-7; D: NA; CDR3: CASGGLSYEQYF; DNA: TGTGCCAGCGGGGGTCTCTCCTACGAGCAGTACTTC
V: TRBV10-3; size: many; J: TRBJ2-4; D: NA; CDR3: CAIRQGGENIQYF; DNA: TGTGCCATCAGGCAGGGGGGAGAAAACATTCAGTACTTC
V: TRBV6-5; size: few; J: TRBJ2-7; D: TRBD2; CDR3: CASSYSRASGRYEQYF; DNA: TGTGCCAGCAGTTACTCGAGGGCTAGCGGGCGGTACGAGCAGTACTTC
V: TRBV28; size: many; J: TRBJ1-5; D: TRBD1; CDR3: CASRPDRFNQPQHF; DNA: TGTGCCAGCAGGCCGGACAGGTTCAATCAGCCCCAGCATTTT
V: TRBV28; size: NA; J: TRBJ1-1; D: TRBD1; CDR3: CASSGTVFVSGEAFF; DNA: TGTGCCAGCAGCGGGACAGTATTCGTCAGCGGTGAAGCTTTCTTT
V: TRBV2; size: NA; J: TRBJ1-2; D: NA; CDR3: CATNRDPYGYTF; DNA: TGTGCCACAAACCGGGACCCCTATGGCTACACCTTC
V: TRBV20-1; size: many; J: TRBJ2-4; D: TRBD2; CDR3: CSAREGTMGGIQYF; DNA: TGCAGTGCTAGAGAGGGGACTATGGGGGGCATTCAGTACTTC
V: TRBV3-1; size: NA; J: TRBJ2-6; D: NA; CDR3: CASSQDSQAAGANVLTF; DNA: TGTGCCAGCAGCCAAGACTCCCAAGCTGCTGGGGCCAACGTCCTGACTTTC
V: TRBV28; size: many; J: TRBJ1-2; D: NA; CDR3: CASSTPQDSLLYGYTF; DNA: TGTGCCAGCAGTACCCCCCAAGACAGCCTCCTCTATGGCTACACCTTC
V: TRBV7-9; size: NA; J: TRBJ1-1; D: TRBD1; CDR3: CASSLSGTGIMGNTEAFF; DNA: TGTGCCAGCAGCTTATCCGGGACAGGGATAATGGGGAACACTGAAGCTTTCTTT
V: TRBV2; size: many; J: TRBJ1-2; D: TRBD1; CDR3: CASSDRGRSYGYTF; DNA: TGTGCCAGCAGCGACAGGGGGCGCAGCTATGGCTACACCTTC
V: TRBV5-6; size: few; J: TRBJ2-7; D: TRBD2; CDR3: CASSSGLEVHEQYF; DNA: TGTGCCAGCAGCTCCGGACTAGAAGTCCACGAGCAGTACTTC
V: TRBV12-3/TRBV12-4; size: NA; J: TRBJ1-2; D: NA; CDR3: CASSLIVGVGYTF; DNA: TGTGCCAGCAGTTTAATTGTCGGTGTTGGCTACACCTTC
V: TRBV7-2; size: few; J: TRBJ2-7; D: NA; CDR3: CASSFLRDEQYF; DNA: TGTGCCAGCAGCTTTCTAAGGGACGAGCAGTACTTC
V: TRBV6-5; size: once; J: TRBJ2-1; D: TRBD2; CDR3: CASSLRLAGGNEQFF; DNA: TGTGCCAGCAGTTTACGGCTAGCGGGAGGGAATGAGCAGTTCTTC
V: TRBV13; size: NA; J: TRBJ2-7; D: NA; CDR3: CASSPQIGGLVYEQYF; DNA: TGTGCCAGCAGCCCGCAGATCGGCGGTCTGGTATACGAGCAGTACTTC
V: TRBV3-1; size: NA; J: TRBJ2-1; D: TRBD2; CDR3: CASSQDPGLADVEQFF; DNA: TGTGCCAGCAGCCAAGACCCGGGACTAGCGGATGTAGAGCAGTTCTTC
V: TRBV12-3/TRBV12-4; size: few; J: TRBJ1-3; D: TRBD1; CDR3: CASKNRGGNTIYF; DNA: TGTGCCAGCAAGAACAGGGGGGGAAACACCATATATTTT
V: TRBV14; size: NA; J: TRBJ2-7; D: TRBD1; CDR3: CASSKSRDRDEQYF; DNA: TGTGCCAGCAGCAAGTCCCGGGACAGGGACGAGCAGTACTTC
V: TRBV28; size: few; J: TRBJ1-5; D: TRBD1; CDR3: CASSSQARDRTGPQHF; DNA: TGTGCCAGCAGTTCCCAAGCTCGGGACCGGACAGGGCCCCAGCATTTT
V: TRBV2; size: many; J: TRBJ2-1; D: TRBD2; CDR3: CASSEGLAHEQFF; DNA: TGTGCCAGCAGTGAGGGACTAGCCCATGAGCAGTTCTTC
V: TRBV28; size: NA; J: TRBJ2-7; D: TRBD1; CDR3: CASSQGVVGYEQYF; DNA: TGTGCCAGCAGTCAGGGGGTAGTCGGCTACGAGCAGTACTTC
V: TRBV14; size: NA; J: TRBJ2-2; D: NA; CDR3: CASSQRGFTGNTGELFF; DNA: TGTGCCAGCAGCCAGAGAGGGTTCACAGGGAACACCGGGGAGCTGTTTTTT
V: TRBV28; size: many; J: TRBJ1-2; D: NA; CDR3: CASTDDSAYGYTF; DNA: TGTGCCAGCACTGACGATAGTGCCTATGGCTACACCTTC
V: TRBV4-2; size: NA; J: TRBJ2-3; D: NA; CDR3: CASSQLSTGTDTQYF; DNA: TGTGCCAGCAGCCAACTTTCGACAGGCACAGATACGCAGTATTTT
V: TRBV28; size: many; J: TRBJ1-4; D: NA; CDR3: CASSFFGQSEKLFF; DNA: TGTGCCAGCAGTTTTTTCGGACAGAGTGAAAAACTGTTTTTT
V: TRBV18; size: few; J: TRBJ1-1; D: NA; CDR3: CASSPDSEAFF; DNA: TGTGCCAGCTCCCCAGACAGTGAAGCTTTCTTT
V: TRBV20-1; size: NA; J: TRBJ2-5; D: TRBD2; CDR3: CSVLAGGPGRETQYF; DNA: TGCAGCGTACTAGCGGGAGGGCCAGGGAGGGAGACCCAGTACTTC
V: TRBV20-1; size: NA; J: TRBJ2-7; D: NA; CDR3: CSARKLDRSYEQYF; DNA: TGCAGTGCTAGGAAACTAGACCGATCCTACGAGCAGTACTTC